This T cell receptor beta chain was profiled in a study of T-cell memory formation after mild COVID-19. TCRdb used MiXCR to reprocess the 5' RACE reads, holding one entry per CDR3 protein. The sample lists around 200,000 distinct CDR3 sequences; 7.5% to 10% were seen once. The receptor was isolated from a young man who had mild COVID-19 (a few samples of this study predate the infection). Cell type and time point are not known. The sequenced material came from PBMCs or a T cell subset sorted from them (not recorded which).

This CDR3 reads CSAGQASGNTIYF. CDR3 DNA: TGCAGTGCAGGACAGGCATCTGGAAACACCATATATTTT. The chain is built from TRBV20-1 and TRBJ1-3; 7 nucleotides agree with TRBD1. The germline V gene has CDR1 DFQATT and CDR2 SNEGSKA (reference sequence). This CDR3 comprises 13 residues. J gave up 1 base and V 6 bases, and 3 bases lay outside the gene matches.